The 20 T cell receptor beta chains listed next were all sequenced from one sample in a study of T cell changes during pregnancy in multiple sclerosis. Assay: immunoSEQ multiplex PCR; the TCRdb copy retains only in-frame clones and omits some. The table lists about 75,000 clones, 94% of them singletons, with about 0.13% in the top ten. The material sequenced was CD4+ T cells from peripheral blood mononuclear cells, taken after pregnancy. Receptors originate from a female donor with multiple sclerosis, enrolled in a pregnancy study.

The rearrangement joins TRBV9 to TRBJ2-3; a weak D match, TRBD2 (5 bases). Looked up from germline, CDR1 is SGDLS and CDR2 is YYNGEE. The CDR3 consists of 17 residues. Trimming took off 3 bases at V and 0 bases at J, with 17 bases between the two ends. CDR3 in amino acids: CASSGRIKADSTDTQYF. The CDR3 coding sequence is TGTGCCAGCAGCGGGAGGATTAAGGCGGATAGCACAGATACGCAGTATTTT.

The chain has TRBV28 and TRBJ2-7; 7 bases match TRBD1. This CDR3 spans 13 amino acids. V lost 4 bases to trimming and J lost 5 bases; unmatched junction nucleotides: 5. From germline, CDR1 is MDHEN and CDR2 SYDVKM. The CDR3 DNA reads TGTGCCAGCAGTTCACCGGGACAGAACGAGCAGTACTTC. Its protein product is CASSSPGQNEQYF.

To note about this clone: Other DNA sequences in this specimen translate into the identical CDR3. The chain joins TRBV10-3 to TRBJ2-4; TRBD2 matches at 12 bases. Germline lookup yields CDR1 ENHRY and CDR2 SYGVKD. The CDR3 length is 17 residues. With 6 bases clipped from V and 7 bases from J, the junction kept 13 bases outside the gene matches. The CDR3 loop is CAISDEGLAGLGNIQYF. The CDR3 nucleotides are TGTGCCATCAGCGATGAAGGACTAGCGGGATTGGGGAACATTCAGTACTTC.

The rearrangement uses TRBV5-1 and TRBJ2-7; 13 bases are shared with TRBD2. Germline trimming cut 4 bases from V and 6 bases from J; bases unmatched to any gene: 7. Germline CDR1 SGHRS, CDR2 YFSETQ. The CDR3 consists of 15 residues. CDR3 protein: CASSPGLAGDSEQYF. CDR3 DNA sequence: TGCGCCAGCAGCCCCGGACTAGCGGGAGACTCCGAGCAGTACTTC.

The V and J genes are TRBV5-4 and TRBJ2-7; 12 nucleotides match TRBD2. Germline lookup yields CDR1 SGHNT and CDR2 YYREEE (reference sequence). This CDR3 is built from 16 residues. The V gene end was trimmed by 3 bases and the J gene end by 5 bases; junction bases not matched to a gene: 9. This CDR3 reads CASSSPLAGGVHEQYF. In DNA, the CDR3 is TGTGCCAGCAGCTCCCCTCTAGCGGGAGGGGTGCACGAGCAGTACTTC.

The chain uses TRBV5-1 and TRBJ2-4; D possibly corresponds to TRBD2 (6 bases). The CDR3 runs to 14 residues. Germline loops: CDR1 SGHRS, CDR2 YFSETQ. The V end was cut by 0 bases, the J end by 7 bases, with 11 bases between. The CDR3 region is CASSLGRVRNIQYF. CDR3 nucleotide sequence: TGCGCCAGCAGCTTGGGGAGGGTGCGGAACATTCAGTACTTC.

This clone was observed a single time. This rearrangement joins TRBV15 to TRBJ1-3; a possible D gene is TRBD1 (5 bases). Germline assignment: CDR1 LNHNV and CDR2 YYDKDF (reference sequence). Deletions cut 3 bases from V and 4 bases from J, with 10 bases between. CDR3 length: 14 residues. The CDR3 is CATSSRVSGNTIYF. CDR3 nucleotide sequence: TGTGCCACCAGCAGCAGGGTCTCGGGAAACACCATATATTTT.

The genes are TRBV5-1 and TRBJ2-2, with 12 bases lining up with TRBD2. V shed 0 bases and J 6 bases; nucleotides not matched to a gene: 3. CDR1 and CDR2 (germline): SGHRS, YFSETQ. The CDR3 runs to 16 residues. The CDR3, as DNA: TGCGCCAGCAGCTTGGCCGGGACTAGCGGGTCCGGGGAGCTGTTTTTT. This encodes CASSLAGTSGSGELFF.

J is TRBJ2-7 and V is TRBV5-6; no definite D call. The CDR3 runs 13 residues. Germline assignment: CDR1 SGHDT and CDR2 YYEEEE. V was clipped by 0 bases and J by 3 bases, with 7 bases between them. Here the CDR3 reads CASSLVADYEQYF. The CDR3 bases are TGTGCCAGCAGCTTGGTGGCCGACTACGAGCAGTACTTC.

The genes are TRBV30 and TRBJ2-7; D unclear. The germline gives CDR1 GTSNPN, CDR2 SVGIG (reference sequence). Trimming stripped 0 bases from V and 7 bases from J, with 10 bases between. The CDR3 contains 12 residues. The CDR3 DNA reads TGTGCCTGGAGTGTACGTAGTCTTGAGCAGTACTTC. It specifies CAWSVRSLEQYF.

This chain links TRBV6-5 with TRBJ2-5; TRBD1 aligns across 7 bases. This CDR3 has 14 amino acids. Germline CDR1 MNHEY, CDR2 SVGAGI. Trimming took 5 bases from V and 3 from J; bases not matched to a gene: 6. The CDR3 DNA follows: TGTGCCAGCAGTACGACAGGGTCTAAAGAGACCCAGTACTTC. Translated: CASSTTGSKETQYF.

J is TRBJ2-7 and V is TRBV4-1, with 7 bases fitting TRBD2. Trimming at V came to 1 base and at J to 2 bases, leaving 8 bases not matched to a gene. This CDR3 region has 16 residues. Germline V gene data show CDR1 as MGHRA and CDR2 as YSYEKL. The CDR3 protein is CASSQASGKITYEQYF. The CDR3 DNA follows: TGCGCCAGCAGCCAAGCCAGCGGGAAAATAACCTACGAGCAGTACTTC.

This sequence joins TRBV7-9 and TRBJ2-1; 9 bases are shared with TRBD1. The CDR3 length is 12 residues. CDR1 is SEHNR and CDR2 is FQNEAQ in the germline V gene (reference sequence). V lost 1 base to trimming and J lost 14 bases; unmatched junction nucleotides: 3. CDR3 nucleotide sequence: TGTGCCAGCAGCTTAGAATGGACAGGGGAGTTCTTC. This translates into CASSLEWTGEFF.

The V call is TRBV4-2, the J call TRBJ1-2; D unclear. V was pared by 0 bases and J by 0 bases, with 14 bases between. The CDR3 runs 17 residues. Germline lookup yields CDR1 LGHNA and CDR2 YNFKEQ. Here the CDR3 reads CASSQDTASRANYGYTF. DNA of the CDR3: TGTGCCAGCAGCCAAGATACAGCCTCGCGCGCTAACTATGGCTACACCTTC.

CDR3 sequence: CASTTGTVGYTF. For the CDR3, the DNA is TGTGCCAGCACAACGGGGACAGTTGGCTACACCTTC. This chain uses TRBV28 with TRBJ1-2; 7 bases map to TRBD1. Per germline, CDR1 MDHEN and CDR2 SYDVKM. V lost 7 bases, J lost 7 bases, and 6 bases stayed unmatched. This CDR3 is 12 amino acids long.

The DNA for the CDR3 is TGTGCCAGCAGTGTTGGACAGAACTCCTACGAGCAGTACTTC. As protein: CASSVGQNSYEQYF. This chain joins TRBV6-1 and TRBJ2-7; a possible D gene is TRBD1 (6 bases). Germline V gene sequence: CDR1 MNHNS, CDR2 SASEGT. V lost 4 bases and J lost 0, with 10 bases in between. CDR3 size: 14 residues.

The V gene is TRBV4-3, the J gene TRBJ2-1; 14 positions agree with TRBD2. Germline V gene lookup returns CDR1 LGHNA and CDR2 YSLEER. This CDR3 spans 19 amino acids. Trimming at V came to 1 base and at J to 1 base, leaving 6 bases not matched to a gene. CDR3 in amino acids: CASSQAGLAGVHSYNEQFF. Here the CDR3 DNA reads TGCGCCAGCAGCCAAGCGGGACTAGCGGGAGTTCATTCCTACAATGAGCAGTTCTTC.

V and J are TRBV6-1 and TRBJ2-5, with D possibly being TRBD1 (5 bases). CDR3 size: 12 residues. CDR1 and CDR2 from the germline V gene are MNHNS and SASEGT. The V end lost 5 bases, the J end lost 2 bases, and 6 bases lay between the germline ends. CDR3 DNA: TGTGCCAGCAGTTCAGGGCAAGAGACCCAGTACTTC. Protein: CASSSGQETQYF.

The V call is TRBV6-1, the J call TRBJ2-7, with no clear D. Germline V gene sequence: CDR1 MNHNS, CDR2 SASEGT. The CDR3 is made up of 15 amino acids. The V gene lost 6 bases and the J gene lost 6 bases, with 21 bases spanning the gap. The CDR3 nucleotides are TGTGCCAGCAGCCTCGACTCGTATCCGGATAGCGAGCAGTACTTC. The encoded protein is CASSLDSYPDSEQYF.

The gene calls are TRBV10-3 and TRBJ2-3, with 13 bases lining up with TRBD2. V shed 6 bases and J 5 bases; nucleotides not matched to a gene: 8. The V gene's germline CDR1 is ENHRY and CDR2 SYGVKD. The CDR3 contains 16 residues. The CDR3 loop is CAISRRGLAGLDTQYF. The DNA of the CDR3 is TGTGCCATCAGCCGCCGGGGACTAGCGGGACTAGATACGCAGTATTTT.